The rows below give T cell receptor beta chains drawn from one sample of a study of T cells expressing NK-cell markers. TCRdb reanalyzed the 5' RACE reads and collapses them to one entry per CDR3 protein, without DNA. There are roughly 300,000 distinct CDR3 sequences in the sample, with more than 3.5% held by the top ten. Sequencing was done on a sample of blood T cells: a sorted CD56 or NKG2C T cell subset, CD4+ or CD8+ T cells, or bulk PBMC T cells (not recorded which). These receptors came from a woman between 18 and 75 years old in good health. Each CDR3 is given with its conserved first and last residue.

v_gene	j_gene	CDR3aa
TRBV7-2	TRBJ2-3	CASSLVKPQYF
TRBV5-1	TRBJ1-4	CASSSPTGANEKLFF
TRBV12-3/TRBV12-4	TRBJ1-5	CASRLGTGNQPQHF
TRBV30	TRBJ1-2	CAWSEPGMYGYTF
TRBV4-2	TRBJ2-3	CASSQEDSLTDTQYF
TRBV12-3/TRBV12-4	TRBJ1-2	CASSLEPNYGYTF
TRBV7-2	TRBJ2-7	CASSLRTGIGHEQYF
TRBV3-1	TRBJ2-2	CASHLAGTSNTGELFF
TRBV6-1	TRBJ2-4	CASSPTWGGDIQYF
TRBV29-1	TRBJ2-1	CSVAGTSGRGEQFF
TRBV7-3	TRBJ2-2	CASSYALNTGELFF
TRBV12-3/TRBV12-4	TRBJ2-3	CASSLGLLTQYF
TRBV5-1	TRBJ1-5	CARPTGNQPQHF
TRBV2	TRBJ1-1	CASSGPSSGAFF
TRBV18	TRBJ2-2	CASSPQFRDPRELFF
TRBV20-1	TRBJ1-4	CSASPGQRYEKLFF
TRBV12-3/TRBV12-4	TRBJ2-3	CASSLFGGTPGTQYF
TRBV12-3/TRBV12-4	TRBJ2-1	CAVRERNHNEQFF
TRBV12-3/TRBV12-4	TRBJ2-2	CASSFGTATGELFF
TRBV7-2	TRBJ2-5	CASSPGLAGVGETQYF
TRBV4-1	TRBJ2-3	CASTPGQGTDTQYF
TRBV4-3	TRBJ2-3	CASSPRGDRSTDTQYF
TRBV4-3	TRBJ2-3	CASSQGLRGITDTQYF
TRBV7-3	TRBJ1-1	CASSLSGQYNSEAFF
TRBV6-2/TRBV6-3	TRBJ2-1	CASRGLAGGGGSSYNEQFF
TRBV11-2	TRBJ1-5	CASSSQGAQPQHF
TRBV18	TRBJ1-1	CASSPGPTEAFF
TRBV12-3/TRBV12-4	TRBJ1-2	CASSGGTGGRSYGYTF
TRBV6-1	TRBJ1-5	CASSVGVEQPQHF
TRBV4-3	TRBJ2-3	CASSQDSSGPFGTDTQYF
TRBV20-1	TRBJ2-7	CSAPGQGVYEQYF
TRBV6-4	TRBJ1-1	CASRPRAELNTEAFF
TRBV7-3	TRBJ2-1	CASSLIASGTFEQFF
TRBV29-1	TRBJ2-7	CSVAGTRSGPASYEQYF
TRBV20-1	TRBJ1-1	CSKSRQPNTEAFF
TRBV20-1	TRBJ2-6	CAAGTNSGANVLTF